These T cell receptor beta chains were read from a single sample in a study of OX40 agonist ivuxolimab in advanced cancers. The protocol was immunoSEQ multiplex PCR, while the TCRdb copy is restricted to in-frame clones and leaves out a portion. This sample has approximately 30,000 clones, with roughly 84% found just once. Sequenced here: CD4+ or CD8+ T cells sorted from blood, sampled in a trial of the OX40 agonist ivuxolimab. The receptors derive from an adult with an advanced solid tumor such as melanoma, head and neck, liver or kidney cancer. Each CDR3 is given with its conserved first and last residue. A D gene is named only where the DNA matches it firmly. Clone size appears in some rows only: once, few, many, or a class for an expanded clone.

d_call	j_call	v_call	clone_size	cdr3_nt	cdr3_aa
NA	TRBJ1-2	TRBV5-6	NA	TGTGCCAGCAGCTTGGTGGTTACTAACTATGGCTACACCTTC	CASSLVVTNYGYTF
TRBD2	TRBJ2-7	TRBV27	once	TGTGCCAGCAGACTCGGACTAGCGGACCACGAGCAGTACTTC	CASRLGLADHEQYF
TRBD1	TRBJ2-5	TRBV11-2	NA	TGTGCCAGCAGCTTGAGCCAGACAGGGGGAGGGGAGACCCAGTACTTC	CASSLSQTGGGETQYF
NA	TRBJ2-1	TRBV5-6	NA	TGTGCCAGCAGCTCAATAGCGCCTCACTACAATGAGCAGTTCTTC	CASSSIAPHYNEQFF
NA	TRBJ2-6	TRBV10-3	NA	TGTGCCTCGGGAGACTTACACTCTGGGGCCAACGTCCTGACTTTC	CASGDLHSGANVLTF
NA	TRBJ1-2	TRBV12-5	few	TGTGCTAGTGGTTTTCAGACTGAGTTAGCTAACTATGGCTACACCTTC	CASGFQTELANYGYTF
TRBD2	TRBJ2-5	TRBV7-9	NA	TGTGCCAGCAGCCCTCTAGCGGAAGAGACCCAGTACTTC	CASSPLAEETQYF
NA	TRBJ2-3	TRBV5-1	NA	TGCGCCAGCAGCTTGGCCTCCCCCGATACGCAGTATTTT	CASSLASPDTQYF
NA	TRBJ2-7	TRBV5-1	NA	TGCGCCAGCAGCTCTACAGGGTTGTACGAGCAGTACTTC	CASSSTGLYEQYF
TRBD1	TRBJ1-5	TRBV6-5	NA	TGTGCCAGCAGTTTGGGACAGGGGATCAATCAGCCCCAGCATTTT	CASSLGQGINQPQHF
TRBD1	TRBJ2-7	TRBV11-2	NA	TGTGCCAGCAGCTTAGTAACCCGGGACAGGGGCTCTTGGCAGTACTTC	CASSLVTRDRGSWQYF
NA	TRBJ2-1	TRBV9	NA	TGTGCCAGCAGCGCGTCCGGGACGCACAATGAGCAGTTCTTC	CASSASGTHNEQFF
NA	TRBJ1-1	TRBV27	NA	TGTGCCAGCAGTTTATCGTGGCCTCGGAACACTGAAGCTTTCTTT	CASSLSWPRNTEAFF
TRBD1	TRBJ1-4	TRBV7-2	NA	TGTGCCAGCAGCCCCGGACAGGGGTCGGGTGAAAAACTGTTTTTT	CASSPGQGSGEKLFF